This TCR beta chain was captured in a study of blood T cell repertoires in COVID-19. Study-wide background: Samples taken during acute and convalescent COVID-19 were collected in the United States, Italy and Spain. Sample material is recorded as cDNA or gDNA derived from T cells, B-cell-depleted T cells, or PBMCs.

Original handling: Estimates of nucleated cell counts were drawn from the amplification of reference gene primers. The method was immunoSEQ multiplex PCR; TCRdb's version includes in-frame clones alone and lacks a portion of them. The DNA gave D and trimming, while V, J and clone size come from that table. The table records roughly 370,000 clones, around nine tenths of them present only once. Per the germline V gene, CDR1 is LGHDT and CDR2 is YNNKEL (reference sequence). CDR3 length: 14 residues. Trimming took 1 base from V and 6 from J, leaving 10 bases between them. The participants were between roughly 18 and 100 years old and came from some 25 US areas.

Specimen: PBMCs or T cells enriched from blood (not recorded which). The TCR was taken from a woman between 45 and 65 years old who had recovered from COVID-19. The chain carries TRBV3-1 (or the pseudogene TRBV3-2) and TRBJ1-5, with D possibly being TRBD1 (6 bases). The CDR3 sequence: CASSQGTTGQPQHF. The CDR3 nucleotides are TGTGCCAGCAGCCAAGGAACGACAGGTCAGCCCCAGCATTTT.